In this sample, the clone carrying this T cell receptor (beta chain) turned up a few times. The sample originates from a study of blood T cells in healthy people across ages. The CDR3 covers 14 residues. CDR1 is SGHRS and CDR2 is YFSETQ in the germline V gene. Trimming took off 4 bases at V and 4 bases at J, with 11 bases between the two ends. A second PCR, run for about 7 to 11 cycles, used a sample-barcoded 5' primer plus a J-beta primer mix. TCRdb reprocessed the 5' RACE reads via MiXCR and lists one record per CDR3 protein. The sample yields 580,000 or so distinct CDR3 sequences, less than 60% seen once.

V usage is TRBV5-1 and J usage is TRBJ1-4; D call uncertain. The sequencing input was blood. This clonotype was sampled from an elderly man in good health. CDR3 DNA sequence: TGCGCCAGCAGCCCCGGACGGGATAATGAAAAACTGTTTTTT. This translates into CASSPGRDNEKLFF.